The 27 T cell receptor beta chains below come from one sample, sequenced in a study of beta chain features in type 1 diabetes. General study results and limits: There was a moderate but significant shortening of TCRB CDR3s in all four CD4+ subsets of Type 1 diabetes patients.

The study reverse transcribed the entire isolated RNA, so it sequenced expressed TCRB transcripts. TCRdb's table, derived via immunoSEQ multiplex PCR, lists solely in-frame clones and lacks some. The table includes a few hundred thousand clones, 15% detected once. These receptors have no identified antigens. Material for sequencing was naive CD4+ T cells from blood. These receptors were collected from a man aged 18 to 29 with type 1 diabetes.

This clone came up a few times. V gene TRBV5-4 combines with J gene TRBJ2-1, with 7 nucleotides matching TRBD2. Germline loops: CDR1 SGHNT, CDR2 YYREEE (reference sequence). This CDR3 is 15 amino acids long. Losses at the gene ends were 3 bases for V and 2 bases for J; bases not matched to a gene: 5. CDR3 DNA: TGTGCCAGCAGCTCAGCGGGGAAGACCTACAATGAGCAGTTCTTC. Residues: CASSSAGKTYNEQFF.

The CDR3 is CASSPGGSRDTQYF. The CDR3 coding sequence is TGTGCCAGCAGCCCGGGAGGGTCCCGAGATACGCAGTATTTT. V and J are TRBV7-7 and TRBJ2-3; 8 nucleotides line up with TRBD2. CDR1 and CDR2 from the germline V gene are SSHAT and FNYEAQ (reference sequence). Losses at the gene ends were 5 bases for V and 5 bases for J; bases not matched to a gene: 6. The CDR3 has 14 residues. The whole variable domain, remainder taken from reference TRBV7-7 and TRBJ2-3, is GAGVSQSPRYKVTKRGQDVTLRCDPISSHATLYWYQQALGQGPEFLTYFNYEAQPDKSGLPSDRFSAERPEGSISTLTIQRTEQRDSAMYRCASSPGGSRDTQYFGPGTRLTVL.

V usage is TRBV4-1 and J usage is TRBJ2-3; a weak D match, TRBD2 (5 bases). Germline CDR1 is MGHRA and CDR2 is YSYEKL. The V end lost 1 base, the J end lost 2 bases, and 7 bases lay between the germline ends. The CDR3 runs to 14 residues. The CDR3 here is CASSQADYTDTQYF. As DNA, the CDR3 is TGCGCCAGCAGCCAAGCCGACTACACAGATACGCAGTATTTT.

The genes are TRBV19 and TRBJ2-1, with D uncertain. V was shortened by 4 bases and J by 7 bases, with 11 bases between the two germline ends. CDR3 length: 13 amino acids. Germline V gives CDR1 LNHDA, CDR2 SQIVND (reference sequence). CDR3 residues: CASSTGQRNEQFF. CDR3 nucleotide sequence: TGTGCCAGTAGTACAGGCCAAAGAAATGAGCAGTTCTTC.

The chain couples TRBV27 to TRBJ2-1, with D possibly being TRBD2 (6 bases). V was shortened by 6 bases and J by 9 bases, with 12 bases between the two germline ends. Germline V lookup: CDR1 MNHEY, CDR2 SMNVEV (reference sequence). The CDR3 extends over 12 amino acids. The CDR3: CASRTRQGEQFF. DNA of the CDR3: TGTGCCAGCAGGACTAGGCAGGGTGAGCAGTTCTTC.

The sample holds a few counts of this clone. The V call is TRBV29-1, the J call TRBJ2-5, with D perhaps matching TRBD2 (5 bases). V gave up 6 bases and J gave up 5 bases, with 16 bases separating them. This CDR3 spans 13 amino acids. CDR1 SQVTM and CDR2 ANQGSEA come from the germline V gene. The CDR3 bases are TGCAGCGTCGACATACGGACGGGGGAGACCCAGTACTTC. Its translation: CSVDIRTGETQYF.

This clone showed up just a few times. The genes are TRBV30 and TRBJ1-4; 7 nucleotides line up with TRBD1. Germline values: CDR1 GTSNPN, CDR2 SVGIG (reference sequence). This CDR3 region has 12 residues. Losses at the gene ends were 5 bases for V and 4 bases for J; bases not matched to a gene: 1. The CDR3 DNA is TGTGCCTGGCGACAGGGTAATGAAAAACTGTTTTTT. Translated: CAWRQGNEKLFF.

The chain has TRBV20-1 and TRBJ2-1; D remains unclear. V lost 0 bases and J 15 bases, leaving 6 bases between the germline ends. The germline V gene has CDR1 DFQATT and CDR2 SNEGSKA (reference sequence). The CDR3 is 9 amino acids. Written as DNA, the CDR3 is TGCAGTGCTAGAGATCTACGGTTCTTC. Protein sequence: CSARDLRFF.

This sequence joins TRBV25-1 and TRBJ1-1, with 7 bases identical to TRBD1. Per the germline V gene, CDR1 is MGHDK and CDR2 is SYGVNS. The V segment lost 7 bases and the J segment 4 bases; nucleotides outside the gene matches: 6. The length of the CDR3 is 13 residues. CDR3 protein: CASTRGSGTEAFF. CDR3 sequence (DNA): TGTGCCAGCACCAGGGGGAGTGGCACTGAAGCTTTCTTT.

This clone was counted only a few times. The CDR3 DNA reads as TGTGCCAGCAGCCAGTATAGCACAGATACGCAGTATTTT. Translating gives CASSQYSTDTQYF. V and J are TRBV4-2 and TRBJ2-3; D gene unclear. Germline assignment: CDR1 LGHNA and CDR2 YNFKEQ. CDR3 length equals 13 residues. Trimming shortened V by 3 bases and J by 0 bases, and 4 bases separated the two germline ends.

J is TRBJ2-5 and V is TRBV18; 9 bases agree with TRBD2. V lost 0 bases, J lost 5 bases, and 7 bases stayed unmatched. Germline-derived CDR1 and CDR2 are KGHSH and LQKENI. The CDR3 is made up of 16 amino acids. The chain's CDR3 is CASSPPSSGRRETQYF. DNA of the CDR3: TGTGCCAGCTCACCACCATCCAGCGGGAGGAGGGAGACCCAGTACTTC.

The chain uses TRBV28 and TRBJ2-5; D remains unclear. The CDR3 runs 14 residues. V lost 3 bases and J 5 bases, leaving 13 bases between the germline ends. The germline V gene encodes CDR1 MDHEN and CDR2 SYDVKM. Here the CDR3 DNA reads TGTGCCAGCAGTTTTGGGCAGCTTCGGGAGACCCAGTACTTC. Residues: CASSFGQLRETQYF.

This clone has just a few counts. The chain combines TRBV7-9 with TRBJ1-5; tentative D call: TRBD1 (5 bases). V lost 0 bases, J lost 6 bases, and 9 bases lay in between. This CDR3 contains 14 residues. From germline, CDR1 is SEHNR and CDR2 FQNEAQ (reference sequence). CDR3 DNA sequence: TGTGCCAGCAGCTTAGCGACAGTCCCTCAGCCCCAGCATTTT. This sequence encodes CASSLATVPQPQHF.

This clone was observed a handful of times. This chain connects TRBV5-1 to TRBJ1-2; D is possibly TRBD1 (6 bases). Trimming took 1 base from V and 4 from J, leaving 14 bases between them. This CDR3 region has 15 residues. Germline CDR1 and CDR2: SGHRS and YFSETQ. The CDR3 protein is CASSLHRAGSYGYTF. CDR3 sequence (DNA): TGCGCCAGCAGCTTGCACAGGGCAGGTAGCTATGGCTACACCTTC.

This clone was seen a few times. The V and J genes are TRBV5-4 and TRBJ1-2; D unclear. The germline gives CDR1 SGHNT, CDR2 YYREEE (reference sequence). The CDR3 loop spans 15 amino acids. The ends were cut back, 0 bases at V and 0 bases at J, with 9 bases in the middle. The CDR3 nucleotides are TGTGCCAGCAGCTTGGGAGGGAACTCTAACTATGGCTACACCTTC. Translation: CASSLGGNSNYGYTF. Full variable domain (missing parts from reference TRBV5-4 and TRBJ1-2): ETGVTQSPTHLIKTRGQQVTLRCSSQSGHNTVSWYQQALGQGPQFIFQYYREEENGRGNFPPRFSGLQFPNYSSELNVNALELDDSALYLCASSLGGNSNYGYTFGSGTRLTVV.

A note on this clone: The identical CDR3 is also encoded by other nucleotide sequences in the sample. CDR3 DNA: TGTGCCAGCAGTTACCGACAGGGGACGAACACTGAAGCTTTCTTT. Translating gives CASSYRQGTNTEAFF. The chain couples TRBV6-6 to TRBJ1-1; 8 bases are shared with TRBD1. Germline CDR1 reads MNHNY; CDR2 reads SVGAGI (reference sequence). This CDR3 is built from 15 residues. V gave up 2 bases and J gave up 1 base; unmatched junction bases: 3.

The rearrangement uses TRBV19 and TRBJ2-7; no clear D. The CDR3 is made up of 13 amino acids. In germline, CDR1 is LNHDA, CDR2 SQIVND (reference sequence). The ends were cut back, 10 bases at V and 2 bases at J, with 15 bases in the middle. The CDR3 here is CATFQEVTYEQYF. The CDR3 DNA reads TGTGCCACATTTCAGGAAGTAACCTACGAGCAGTACTTC.

This clone was detected a few times. This chain connects TRBV7-2 to TRBJ2-5, with TRBD2 matching over 9 bases. This CDR3 has 16 amino acids. With V trimmed by 0 bases and J by 4 bases, 6 bases remained unmatched. Germline CDR1 and CDR2: SGHTA and FQGNSA. The CDR3 DNA reads as TGTGCCAGCAGCTTAGCGGGCGGGGGGGGCCGAGAGACCCAGTACTTC. Encoded protein: CASSLAGGGGRETQYF.

The chain couples TRBV5-6 to TRBJ2-7; no firm D call. Trimming stripped 1 base from V and 4 bases from J, with 9 bases between. Per germline, CDR1 SGHDT and CDR2 YYEEEE. The CDR3 extends over 13 amino acids. The CDR3 loop reads CASSLTVTYEQYF. The CDR3 DNA follows: TGTGCCAGCAGCTTGACAGTAACTTACGAGCAGTACTTC.

The genes are TRBV18 and TRBJ1-2, with D possibly TRBD1 on 6 matching bases. Germline CDR1 reads KGHSH; CDR2 reads LQKENI. The CDR3 loop spans 15 amino acids. V was clipped by 6 bases and J by 0 bases, with 14 bases between them. The CDR3, as DNA: TGTGCCAGCTCGCCTGGACAGAACTCTAACTATGGCTACACCTTC. This gives the protein CASSPGQNSNYGYTF.

The V and J genes are TRBV25-1 and TRBJ1-1; weak D call: TRBD1 (5 bases). The germline gives CDR1 MGHDK, CDR2 SYGVNS. The CDR3 is 13 residues long. Trimming shortened V by 2 bases and J by 11 bases, and 15 bases separated the two germline ends. The chain's CDR3 is CASSEVVGGEAFF. CDR3 DNA: TGTGCCAGCAGTGAAGTAGTAGGAGGGGAGGCTTTCTTT.

The chain combines TRBV19 with TRBJ2-7; TRBD2 matches 10 bases. This CDR3 has 16 amino acids. Germline-derived CDR1 and CDR2 are LNHDA and SQIVND (reference sequence). Germline trimming cut 1 base from V and 1 base from J; bases unmatched to any gene: 4. The CDR3 sequence is CASSIATGLASYEQYF. The CDR3 DNA is TGTGCCAGTAGTATAGCTACGGGACTAGCGTCCTACGAGCAGTACTTC. Combining the CDR3 with reference TRBV19 and TRBJ2-7 gives the whole variable domain DGGITQSPKYLFRKEGQNVTLSCEQNLNHDAMYWYRQDPGQGLRLIYYSQIVNDFQKGDIAEGYSVSREKKESFPLTVTSAQKNPTAFYLCASSIATGLASYEQYFGPGTRLTVT.

This clone was recorded a few times. The rearrangement links TRBV5-4 to TRBJ2-6, with D maybe TRBD1 (5 bases). This CDR3 comprises 16 residues. Germline loops: CDR1 SGHNT, CDR2 YYREEE (reference sequence). V lost 7 bases to trimming and J lost 0 bases, with 14 bases between them. The CDR3 DNA follows: TGTGCCAGCCTACCAGGGTTATTCTCTGGGGCCAACGTCCTGACTTTC. Translated, it gives CASLPGLFSGANVLTF. The variable domain in full, with the rest retrieved from reference TRBV5-4 and TRBJ2-6, is ETGVTQSPTHLIKTRGQQVTLRCSSQSGHNTVSWYQQALGQGPQFIFQYYREEENGRGNFPPRFSGLQFPNYSSELNVNALELDDSALYLCASLPGLFSGANVLTFGAGSRLTVL.

This clone has a handful of counts. This chain joins TRBV19 and TRBJ2-7; D may be TRBD2 (5 bases). Germline V gives CDR1 LNHDA, CDR2 SQIVND (reference sequence). The CDR3 spans 13 residues. Trimming pared 5 bases from V and 4 bases from J, leaving 12 bases between. The CDR3 DNA follows: TGTGCCAGTAGTCGGCGGGCCCAATACGAGCAGTACTTC. Translated, it gives CASSRRAQYEQYF. The variable domain in full, with the rest retrieved from reference TRBV19 and TRBJ2-7, is DGGITQSPKYLFRKEGQNVTLSCEQNLNHDAMYWYRQDPGQGLRLIYYSQIVNDFQKGDIAEGYSVSREKKESFPLTVTSAQKNPTAFYLCASSRRAQYEQYFGPGTRLTVT.

J is TRBJ2-2 and V is TRBV4-3; TRBD2 agrees at 9 bases. Germline CDR1 reads LGHNA; CDR2 reads YSLEER. There are 16 residues in the CDR3. With 1 base clipped from V and 4 bases from J, the junction kept 4 bases outside the gene matches. The CDR3 is CASSQASGMGTGELFF. CDR3 DNA: TGCGCCAGCAGCCAAGCTAGCGGGATGGGCACCGGGGAGCTGTTTTTT.

This clone has more than one count but fewer than ten. This chain joins TRBV27 and TRBJ2-7; the D is unclear. CDR1 is MNHEY, CDR2 SMNVEV, per germline (reference sequence). Trimming pared 3 bases from V and 3 bases from J, leaving 9 bases between. CDR3 size: 13 residues. The DNA for the CDR3 is TGTGCCAGCAGTTTGCTCCCAGGCTACGAGCAGTACTTC. Translation gives CASSLLPGYEQYF.

This clone has a handful of counts. V and J are TRBV6-5 and TRBJ2-7, with a tentative D call TRBD2 (6 bases). V lost 7 bases, J lost 1 base, and 11 bases lay in between. Germline lookup yields CDR1 MNHEY and CDR2 SVGAGI. The CDR3 consists of 13 residues. CDR3 sequence (DNA): TGTGCCAGCACGGCGCGGGGATCCTACGAGCAGTACTTC. It yields the protein CASTARGSYEQYF.